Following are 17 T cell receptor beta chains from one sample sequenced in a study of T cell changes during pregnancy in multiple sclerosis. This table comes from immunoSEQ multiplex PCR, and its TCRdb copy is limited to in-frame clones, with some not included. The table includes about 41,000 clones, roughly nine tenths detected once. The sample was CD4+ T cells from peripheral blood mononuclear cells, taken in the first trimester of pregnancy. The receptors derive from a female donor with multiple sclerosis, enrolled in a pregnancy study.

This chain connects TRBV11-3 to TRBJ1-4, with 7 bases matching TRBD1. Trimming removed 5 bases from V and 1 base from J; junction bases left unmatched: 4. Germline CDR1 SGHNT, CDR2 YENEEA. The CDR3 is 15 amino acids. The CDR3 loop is CASSRTGVTNEKLFF. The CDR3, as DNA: TGTGCCAGCAGCCGTACAGGGGTAACTAATGAAAAACTGTTTTTT.

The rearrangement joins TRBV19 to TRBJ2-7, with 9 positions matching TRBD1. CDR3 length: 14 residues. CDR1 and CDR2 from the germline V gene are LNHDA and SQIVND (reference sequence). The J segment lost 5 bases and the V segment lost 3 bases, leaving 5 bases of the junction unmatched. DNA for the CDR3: TGTGCCAGTAGTATGAGGACAGGGGTCGACGAGCAGTACTTC. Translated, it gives CASSMRTGVDEQYF.

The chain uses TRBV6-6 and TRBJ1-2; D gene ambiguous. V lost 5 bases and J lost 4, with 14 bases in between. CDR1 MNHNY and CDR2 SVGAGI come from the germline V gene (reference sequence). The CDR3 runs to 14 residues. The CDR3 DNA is TGTGCCAGCAGTAGGAATGGAGCTCCCTATGGCTACACCTTC. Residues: CASSRNGAPYGYTF.

DNA for the CDR3: TGTGCCAGCAGCGCCCAGGGAGAGACCCAGTACTTC. Residues: CASSAQGETQYF. The chain recombines TRBV9 with TRBJ2-5, with D possibly being TRBD1 (5 bases). Germline loops: CDR1 SGDLS, CDR2 YYNGEE. The V gene lost 3 bases and the J gene lost 4 bases, with 7 bases spanning the gap. This CDR3 region has 12 residues.

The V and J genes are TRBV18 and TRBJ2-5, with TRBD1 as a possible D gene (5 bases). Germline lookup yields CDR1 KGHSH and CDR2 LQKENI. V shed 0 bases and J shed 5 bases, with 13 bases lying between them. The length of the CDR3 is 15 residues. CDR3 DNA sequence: TGTGCCAGCTCACCACCGAAAGGGGTAGGGGAGACCCAGTACTTC. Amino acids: CASSPPKGVGETQYF.

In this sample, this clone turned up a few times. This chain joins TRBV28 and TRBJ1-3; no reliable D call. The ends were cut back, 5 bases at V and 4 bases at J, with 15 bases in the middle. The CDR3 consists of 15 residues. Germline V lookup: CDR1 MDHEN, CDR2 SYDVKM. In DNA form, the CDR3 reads TGTGCCAGCAGTAAAAGGGCCCCGGGGGGAAACACCATATATTTT. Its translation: CASSKRAPGGNTIYF.

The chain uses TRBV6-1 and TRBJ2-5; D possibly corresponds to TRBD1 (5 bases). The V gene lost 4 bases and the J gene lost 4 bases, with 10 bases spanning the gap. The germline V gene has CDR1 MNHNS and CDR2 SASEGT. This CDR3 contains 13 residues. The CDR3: CASSVQGLETQYF. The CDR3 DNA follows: TGTGCCAGCAGTGTGCAGGGTTTAGAGACCCAGTACTTC.

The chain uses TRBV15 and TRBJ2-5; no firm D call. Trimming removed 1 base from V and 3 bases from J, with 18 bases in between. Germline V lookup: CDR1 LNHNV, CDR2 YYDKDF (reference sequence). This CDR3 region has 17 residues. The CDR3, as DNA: TGTGCCACCAGCAGAGGTTTTTTGACGGAGAATGAAGAGACCCAGTACTTC. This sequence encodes CATSRGFLTENEETQYF.

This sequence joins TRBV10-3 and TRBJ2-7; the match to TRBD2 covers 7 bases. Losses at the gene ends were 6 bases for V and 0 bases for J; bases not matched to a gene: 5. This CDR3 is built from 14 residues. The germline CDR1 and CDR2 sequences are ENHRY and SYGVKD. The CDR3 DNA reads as TGTGCCATCAGCGACCCGGGAGGCTCCTACGAGCAGTACTTC. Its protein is CAISDPGGSYEQYF.

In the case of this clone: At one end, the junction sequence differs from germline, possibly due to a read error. CDR3: CASSYNRVSSDEQYF. The CDR3 DNA reads TGTGCCAGCAGTTATAACAGGGTCTCCTCCGACGAGCAGTACTTC. The rearrangement joins TRBV6-5 to TRBJ2-7; maybe TRBD1 (6 bases). Germline V CDR1 and CDR2: MNHEY, SVGAGI. The CDR3 is 15 amino acids.

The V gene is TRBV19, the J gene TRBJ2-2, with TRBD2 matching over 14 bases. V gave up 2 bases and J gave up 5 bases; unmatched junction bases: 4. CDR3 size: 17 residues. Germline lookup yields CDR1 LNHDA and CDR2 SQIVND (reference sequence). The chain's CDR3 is CASSIKGLAGVTGELFF. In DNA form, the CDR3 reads TGTGCCAGTAGTATAAAGGGACTAGCGGGAGTGACCGGGGAGCTGTTTTTT. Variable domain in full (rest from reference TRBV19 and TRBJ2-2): DGGITQSPKYLFRKEGQNVTLSCEQNLNHDAMYWYRQDPGQGLRLIYYSQIVNDFQKGDIAEGYSVSREKKESFPLTVTSAQKNPTAFYLCASSIKGLAGVTGELFFGEGSRLTVL.

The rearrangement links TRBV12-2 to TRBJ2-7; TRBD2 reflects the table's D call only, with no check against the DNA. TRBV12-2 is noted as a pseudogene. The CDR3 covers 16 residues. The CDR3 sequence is CASRIEAASGPYEQYF. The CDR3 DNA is TGTGCAAGTCGGATAGAGGCGGCTAGCGGACCCTACGAGCAGTACTTC.

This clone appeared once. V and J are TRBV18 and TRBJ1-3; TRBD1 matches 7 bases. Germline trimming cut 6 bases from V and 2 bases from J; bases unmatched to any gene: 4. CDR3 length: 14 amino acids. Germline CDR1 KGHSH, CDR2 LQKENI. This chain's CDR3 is CASSPGTAGNTIYF. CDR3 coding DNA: TGTGCCAGCTCCCCGGGGACAGCTGGAAACACCATATATTTT.

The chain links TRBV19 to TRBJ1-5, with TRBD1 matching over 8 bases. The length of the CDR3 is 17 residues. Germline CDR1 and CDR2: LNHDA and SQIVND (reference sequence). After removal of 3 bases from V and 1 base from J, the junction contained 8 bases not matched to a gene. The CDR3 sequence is CASSIIMGTGSNQPQHF. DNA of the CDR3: TGTGCCAGTAGTATTATAATGGGGACAGGAAGCAATCAGCCCCAGCATTTT.

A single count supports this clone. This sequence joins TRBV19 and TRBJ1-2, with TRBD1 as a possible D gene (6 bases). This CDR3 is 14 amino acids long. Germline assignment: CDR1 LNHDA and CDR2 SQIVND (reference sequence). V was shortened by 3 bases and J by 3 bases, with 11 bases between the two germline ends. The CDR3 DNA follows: TGTGCCAGTAGTATCGGGACAACGGACTATGGCTACACCTTC. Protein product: CASSIGTTDYGYTF.

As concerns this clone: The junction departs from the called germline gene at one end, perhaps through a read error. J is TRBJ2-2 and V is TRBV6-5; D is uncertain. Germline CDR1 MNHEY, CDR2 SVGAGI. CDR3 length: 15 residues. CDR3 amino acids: CATSKRRDSTGELFF. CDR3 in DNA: TGTGCCACCAGTAAGCGACGTGATTCCACCGGGGAGCTGTTTTTT.

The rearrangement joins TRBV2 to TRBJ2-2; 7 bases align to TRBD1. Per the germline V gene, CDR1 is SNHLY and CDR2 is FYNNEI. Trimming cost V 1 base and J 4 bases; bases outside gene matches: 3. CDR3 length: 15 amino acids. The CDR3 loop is CASSEGTGGTGELFF. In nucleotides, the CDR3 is TGTGCCAGCAGTGAAGGGACAGGAGGCACCGGGGAGCTGTTTTTT.